Listed here is a single T cell receptor (beta chain). No antigen is known for it. The missing conserved phenylalanine or tryptophan at the end of this CDR3 makes a read error likely. V is cut back by 2 bases and J by 8 bases, with 8 bases in the junction unmatched. The germline V gene supplies CDR1 MNHNS and CDR2 SASEGT. The CDR3 sequence runs 16 residues, both termini included. The only DNA kept is the CDR3, 48 bases in frame from the first base. This record belongs to a study of shared clonotypes between healthy human individuals (dated by TCRdb to the early 2020s). Regarding the research as a whole: The cohort comprised two women and a few men aged 18 to 49 years. For each donor, three plates each were used for CD4 naive and CD4 memory, two plates were used for CD8 naive, and one plate was used for CD8 memory. To estimate repertoire size and how much clonotypes are shared between individuals, the study performed deep sequencing of blood TCR repertoires from roughly five healthy adults. To increase sequencing depth and limit assay-specific biases, TCR repertoire library preparation and sequencing were carried out by different laboratories using diverse techniques. Each donor's leukapheresis produced roughly between about 0.8 and 10 billion PBMCs.

The donors were healthy, HIV-negative adults who had no recently reported acute infections or vaccinations. Only Caucasian adults living in Nashville, Tennessee, USA were represented among the donors. CD4+ T cells were enriched through magnetic negative selection, after which naive cells were positively selected on CD45RA and the remaining negative fraction served as the memory subset. Blood was obtained by leukapheresis, after which PBMCs were separated by Ficoll-Histopaque density gradient centrifugation and cryopreserved in liquid nitrogen vapor phase. Analytical flow cytometry was used to check the purity and quantity of every magnetically sorted T cell population. Genomic DNA was isolated from each sorted fraction and quantified by UV absorbance on a Nanodrop 2000c. The study at large found these results: Even with the large sequencing depth, rarefaction of the sorted-subset datasets indicated that sequencing was incomplete. Pairwise subsampling led to the expectation that sequencing depth would affect the degree of clonotype sharing among donors. Larger estimated clonotype richness was generally found for naive subsets than for memory subsets. About 5% of naive CD4, 3% to 3.5% of naive CD8, 2.3% of memory CD4, and approximately 0.4% of memory CD8 clonotypes were shared across a few donors. Higher generation probabilities were observed for clonotypes shared by all four sorted-subset donors than for non-shared clonotypes. The small number of donors limited the genetic and exposure-history diversity represented. Only blood was sampled, and tissue TCR repertoires likely differ from those in blood.

Using the deep immunoSEQ assay, multiplex PCR amplified TCR CDR3 regions from genomic DNA. Extracted genomic DNA from each cell subset was distributed evenly across all wells of several immunoSEQ 96-well plates, and each plate was treated as a replicate. For sorted subsets, 150 to 250 ng of genomic DNA, equivalent to 30,000 or so T cell genomes, went into each replicate PCR. The purified libraries were quantified using a Qubit 3.0 fluorometer, sized with a Bioanalyzer 2100, and then quantified again using the KAPA Library Quantification kit. A separate single-read 150-cycle Illumina NextSeq 550 flow cell was used to sequence each immunoSEQ 96-well plate. For the original study's pipeline: The immunoSEQ output contained only junctional sequences without quality scores, so filtering could not match that applied to full-length reads. To assign V/J genes and CDR3, sequences were annotated against IMGT germline references using PyIR, a Python wrapper for IgBLAST v1.9. Reads were removed for weak V/J assignments (E-value above 1e-6), missing CDR3, stop codons, out-of-frame junctions, or ambiguous translated residues. V3J clonotypes were defined as sequences sharing an identical inferred V gene, J gene, and CDR3 amino acid sequence. Percentage overlap between repertoires was computed as shared unique clonotypes divided by the size of the smaller repertoire. Three approaches were used to assess repertoire richness: RTK rarefaction, the Chao1 estimator, and Recon v2.1 estimates of unobserved clonotypes. For all TCRbeta clonotypes obtained by the gDNA method from a handful of donors, generation probabilities were computed with OLGA. The table was pulled from immuneACCESS by TCRdb, which kept in-frame rearrangements only. Such tables lose some clones; where checked, under half of the loss comes from unresolved V genes, and the rest has no known cause. V, J and clone size reflect that table, while D and trimming were determined from the DNA. A total of 850,000 to 1,200,000 clones appear in this sample, approximately 68% of them only once. Approximately 1.5% of the sample lies in the top ten.

This clonotype originated in a man aged 18 to 29 in good health. The sequenced sample was memory CD4+ T cells sorted from blood. Interpreted using the paper, the cell subset or site label stands for: CD45RA-negative fraction. The chain is encoded by TRBV6-1 joined to TRBJ1-6; TRBD1 aligns with 8 central bases. The DNA sequence reads TGTGCCAGCAGTGAAATAGGGCGACAGGGGTATTCACCCCTCCACTGT. Translation gives CASSEIGRQGYSPLHC.